These 6 T cell receptor beta chains were sequenced from one sample in a study of Tregs in tolerant kidney transplant recipients. Measured with immunoSEQ multiplex PCR; TCRdb has only the in-frame clones, and not every one. The profile shows about 120,000 clones, roughly 92% of them singletons. Sequenced: CD4+ T cells from blood. These receptor sequences come from a human donor in good health.

The rearrangement uses TRBV7-2 and TRBJ2-7; unclear D gene. CDR1 SGHTA and CDR2 FQGNSA come from the germline V gene. This CDR3 has 14 residues. Trimming cost V 5 bases and J 0 bases, with 11 bases left between them. Here the CDR3 reads CASSPRVFSYEQYF. In DNA, the CDR3 is TGTGCCAGCAGCCCCCGGGTATTCTCCTACGAGCAGTACTTC.

The gene calls are TRBV29-1 and TRBJ1-1; no clear D. With 6 bases removed from V and 1 base from J, the gap between germline ends came to 15 bases. This CDR3 comprises 14 residues. Germline V gives CDR1 SQVTM, CDR2 ANQGSEA. The CDR3 protein is CSVSSPWTNTEAFF. CDR3 nucleotides: TGCAGCGTCAGTAGTCCGTGGACGAACACTGAAGCTTTCTTT.

The chain links TRBV18 to TRBJ2-1; the D gene is possibly TRBD1 (6 bases). Germline-derived CDR1 and CDR2 are KGHSH and LQKENI. V shed 2 bases and J shed 4 bases, with 12 bases lying between them. The CDR3 covers 15 residues. The chain's CDR3 is CASSPILGTYNEQFF. CDR3 nucleotides: TGTGCCAGCTCACCAATATTGGGGACATACAATGAGCAGTTCTTC.

The V and J genes are TRBV6-5 and TRBJ2-1; 8 bases map to TRBD2. Germline V gene sequence: CDR1 MNHEY, CDR2 SVGAGI. V was pared by 2 bases and J by 4 bases, with 1 base of the junction left unmatched. There are 14 residues in the CDR3. CDR3 sequence reads: CASSYGTSYNEQFF. The CDR3 nucleotides are TGTGCCAGCAGTTACGGGACTAGTTACAATGAGCAGTTCTTC.

J is TRBJ1-2 and V is TRBV10-2, with 7 bases matching TRBD1. CDR3 size: 15 residues. V lost 2 bases and J lost 2; bases outside the gene matches: 5. The germline V gene has CDR1 WSHSY and CDR2 SAAADI. The CDR3 DNA is TGCGCCAGCAGTGAGCCCATGACAGGGAACTATGGCTACACCTTC. This sequence encodes CASSEPMTGNYGYTF.

A single count supports this clone. J is TRBJ2-2 and V is TRBV11-2; 7 bases agree with TRBD1. In germline, CDR1 is SGHAT, CDR2 FQNNGV. The CDR3 is made up of 17 amino acids. V lost 4 bases and J lost 0; bases outside the gene matches: 8. The CDR3 DNA reads TGTGCCAGCAGCTCCAACGGACAGGCCGCGAACACCGGGGAGCTGTTTTTT. The encoded protein is CASSSNGQAANTGELFF.